This passage covers 8 T cell receptor beta chains from one sample sequenced in a study of cytomegalovirus exposure and HLA in healthy donors. Method: immunoSEQ multiplex PCR; TCRdb's copy keeps in-frame clones and lacks some. Of 280,000 or so clones in the sample, around 87% were seen once. Sequenced: PBMCs. These receptors were taken from a woman younger than 30 in good health and CMV-seronegative.

The chain employs TRBV30 and TRBJ1-1; D is unclear. CDR3 length: 11 amino acids. Between the trimmed V and J ends, which lost 4 bases and 6 bases, there was a span of 9 bases. CDR1 is GTSNPN, CDR2 SVGIG, per germline (reference sequence). CDR3 nucleotides: TGTGCCTGGATTTCGGTGGCTGAAGCTTTCTTT. It codes for CAWISVAEAFF.

The chain carries TRBV15 and TRBJ1-5; 9 bases are shared with TRBD1. CDR1 is LNHNV, CDR2 YYDKDF, per germline (reference sequence). V lost 8 bases, J lost 6 bases, and 8 bases stayed unmatched. The CDR3 spans 14 residues. The CDR3 bases are TGTGCCACCTCGCCCGGGACAGGGAGTCAGCCCCAGCATTTT. It codes for CATSPGTGSQPQHF.

The J gene is TRBJ2-7, the V gene TRBV9; the match to TRBD1 covers 7 bases. Trimming cost V 3 bases and J 3 bases; bases outside gene matches: 12. The CDR3 is made up of 16 amino acids. Germline V CDR1 and CDR2: SGDLS, YYNGEE. CDR3 region: CASSGDGTATFYEQYF. For the CDR3, the DNA is TGTGCCAGCAGCGGGGACGGGACAGCCACCTTCTACGAGCAGTACTTC.

The V gene is TRBV30, the J gene TRBJ2-1; the match to TRBD2 covers 11 bases. From germline, CDR1 is GTSNPN and CDR2 SVGIG (reference sequence). The CDR3 is 13 residues long. Trimming cost V 8 bases and J 7 bases; bases outside gene matches: 7. CDR3 nucleotide sequence: TGTGCCGGTAAACTAGCGGGAGTGAATGAGCAGTTCTTC. Encoded protein: CAGKLAGVNEQFF. The full variable domain, its missing parts supplied by reference TRBV30 and TRBJ2-1, is SQTIHQWPATLVQPVGSPLSLECTVEGTSNPNLYWYRQAAGRGLQLLFYSVGIGQISSEVPQNLSASRPQDRQFILSSKKLLLSDSGFYLCAGKLAGVNEQFFGPGTRLTVL.

V and J are TRBV7-6 and TRBJ1-5, with D maybe TRBD1 (5 bases). Germline loops: CDR1 SGHVS, CDR2 FNYEAQ. This CDR3 contains 20 residues. Deletions cut 1 base from V and 0 bases from J, with 22 bases between. The CDR3 region is CASSLGPRGEQTFSNQPQHF. In nucleotides, the CDR3 is TGTGCCAGCAGCTTAGGGCCGCGGGGGGAGCAGACCTTTAGCAATCAGCCCCAGCATTTT.

In nucleotides, the CDR3 is TGCGCCAGCAGCCAAGAAAGACACGGGACAGGGAGTTTTTCCTACGAGCAGTACTTC. Its translation is CASSQERHGTGSFSYEQYF. The chain carries TRBV4-3 and TRBJ2-7; the match to TRBD1 covers 9 bases. Germline CDR1 LGHNA, CDR2 YSLEER. The CDR3 has 19 residues. V dropped 0 bases and J dropped 1; count of bases not matched to a gene: 13.

The chain combines TRBV2 with TRBJ2-6, with unresolved D. The CDR3 consists of 16 residues. CDR1 and CDR2 (germline): SNHLY, FYNNEI. V lost 6 bases and J lost 0, with 12 bases in between. In nucleotides, the CDR3 is TGTGCCAGCAGCGAGGAAGGCCACTCTGGGGCCAACGTCCTGACTTTC. As protein: CASSEEGHSGANVLTF.

Note on this clone: This CDR3 is also generated by other DNA sequences in the sample. The chain employs TRBV5-1 and TRBJ2-3; TRBD1 is a possible D gene (6 bases). V was cut by 0 bases and J by 4 bases, with 9 bases left in between. CDR1 SGHRS and CDR2 YFSETQ come from the germline V gene. The CDR3 sequence is 14 residues long. The CDR3 sequence: CASSLDRAADTQYF. As DNA, the CDR3 is TGCGCCAGCAGCTTGGACAGGGCGGCAGATACGCAGTATTTT.